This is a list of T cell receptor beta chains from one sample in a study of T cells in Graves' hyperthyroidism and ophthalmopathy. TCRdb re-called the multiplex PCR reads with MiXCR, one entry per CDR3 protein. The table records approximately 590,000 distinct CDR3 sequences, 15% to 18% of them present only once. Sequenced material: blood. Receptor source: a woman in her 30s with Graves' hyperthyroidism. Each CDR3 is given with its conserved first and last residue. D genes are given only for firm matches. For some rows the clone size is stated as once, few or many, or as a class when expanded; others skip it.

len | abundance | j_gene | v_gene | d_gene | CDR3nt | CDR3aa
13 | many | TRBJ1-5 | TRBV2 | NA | TGTGCCAGCAGTGAACAGGGGAAACAGCCCCAGCATTTT | CASSEQGKQPQHF
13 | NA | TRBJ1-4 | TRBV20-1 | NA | TGCAGTGCTACACAGGCCCTTAATGAAAAACTGTTTTTT | CSATQALNEKLFF
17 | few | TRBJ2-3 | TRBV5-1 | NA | TGCGCCAGCAGCTCCCCAGGTGAGCGGGCCTATACAGATACGCAGTATTTT | CASSSPGERAYTDTQYF
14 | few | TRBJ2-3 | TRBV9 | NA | TGTGCCAGCAGCTCACGGGACCGGGGGAATACGCAGTATTTT | CASSSRDRGNTQYF
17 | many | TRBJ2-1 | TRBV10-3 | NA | TGTGCCATCAGTGAGTCCTTCGAAGCGAGCTCCTACAATGAGCAGTTCTTC | CAISESFEASSYNEQFF
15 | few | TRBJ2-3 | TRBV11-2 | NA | TGTGCCAGCAGCTCCCACCCGGGGAACACAGATACGCAGTATTTT | CASSSHPGNTDTQYF
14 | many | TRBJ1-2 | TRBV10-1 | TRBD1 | TGCGCCAGCAGTGCTACCCGGGACAGCTATGGCTACACCTTC | CASSATRDSYGYTF
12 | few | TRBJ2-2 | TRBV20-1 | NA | TGCAGTGCAGAGACAGGCCCCGGGGAGCTGTTTTTT | CSAETGPGELFF
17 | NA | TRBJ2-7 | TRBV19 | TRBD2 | TGTGCCAGTAGTCCCCCTATAGGGGGACTAGATGTCTACGAGCAGTACTTC | CASSPPIGGLDVYEQYF
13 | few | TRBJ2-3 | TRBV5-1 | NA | TGCGCCAGCAGCTCAGGGGCCACAGATACGCAGTATTTT | CASSSGATDTQYF
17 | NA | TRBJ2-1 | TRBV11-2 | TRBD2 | TGTGCCAGCAGCTTAGTGGCAGGACTAGCGGGAGGCAATGAGCAGTTCTTC | CASSLVAGLAGGNEQFF
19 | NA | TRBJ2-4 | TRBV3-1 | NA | TGTGCCTGCAGCCAAGGGGCTAGCGATCCCCCGCTAGCCAAAAACATTCAGTACTTC | CACSQGASDPPLAKNIQYF
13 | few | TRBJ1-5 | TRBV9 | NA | TGTGCCAGCAGCCCGGAAGGCTTACAGCCCCAGCATTTT | CASSPEGLQPQHF
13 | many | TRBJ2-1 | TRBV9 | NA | TGTGCCAGCAGCGCACCAGGGGTCAATGAGCAGTTCTTC | CASSAPGVNEQFF
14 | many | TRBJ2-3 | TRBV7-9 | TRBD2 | TGTGCCAGCAGCTCAAGCGGGAGGGGAGATACGCAGTATTTT | CASSSSGRGDTQYF
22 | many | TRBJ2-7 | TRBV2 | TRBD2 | TGTGCCAGCAGTGCCCGACTAGCGGTCTACTCCACTTCGCATACTTCCGCCTACGAGCAGTACTTC | CASSARLAVYSTSHTSAYEQYF
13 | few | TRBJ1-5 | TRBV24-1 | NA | TGTGCCACCCCCGGACACCTGAATCAGCCCCAGCATTTT | CATPGHLNQPQHF
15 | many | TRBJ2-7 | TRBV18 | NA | TGTGCCAGCTCACCAACGGGGATTGAAGGCTACGAGCAGTACTTC | CASSPTGIEGYEQYF
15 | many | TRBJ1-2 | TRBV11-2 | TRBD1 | TGTGCCAGCAGCCCTCGGACAGGCAATAACTATGGCTACACCTTC | CASSPRTGNNYGYTF
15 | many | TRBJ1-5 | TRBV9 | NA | TGTGCCAGCAGCGTAGGGGGGGGCCCCGGGCAGCCCCAGCATTTT | CASSVGGGPGQPQHF
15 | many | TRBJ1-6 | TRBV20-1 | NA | TGCAGTGCCATCAGTGGCAACTCCTATAATTCACCCCTCCACTTT | CSAISGNSYNSPLHF
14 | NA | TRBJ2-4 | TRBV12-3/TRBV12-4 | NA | TGTGCCAGCAGCTGGACCGGGACACCAGGATTTCAGTACTTC | CASSWTGTPGFQYF
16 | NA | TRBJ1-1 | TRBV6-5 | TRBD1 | TGTGCCAGCAGTTACTCCGTCCCGGGACAGGGGGCTGAAGCTTTCTTT | CASSYSVPGQGAEAFF
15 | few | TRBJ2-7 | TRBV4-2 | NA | TGTGCCAGCAGCCAAGTAGCGGAAAGCTCCTACGAGCAGTACTTC | CASSQVAESSYEQYF
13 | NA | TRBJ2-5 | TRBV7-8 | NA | TGTGCCAGCACGGAGCTGAGTCAAGAGACCCAGTACTTC | CASTELSQETQYF
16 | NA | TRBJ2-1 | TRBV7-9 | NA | TGTGCCAGCAGCTTGCGTAGCGGAAGCTCCTACAATGAGCAGTTCTTC | CASSLRSGSSYNEQFF
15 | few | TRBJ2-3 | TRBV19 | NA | TGTGCCAGTAGTAACTCAGGTCTGAGCACAGATACGCAGTATTTT | CASSNSGLSTDTQYF
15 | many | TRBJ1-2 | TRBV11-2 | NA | TGTGCCAGCAGCCCCCGCCGGGGAGGGAACTATGGCTACACCTTC | CASSPRRGGNYGYTF
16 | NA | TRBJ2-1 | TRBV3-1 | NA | TGTGCCAGCACCACCCGCGGGTCTGGGGCCTACAATGAGCAGTTCTTC | CASTTRGSGAYNEQFF
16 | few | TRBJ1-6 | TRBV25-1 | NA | TGTGCCAGCAGTGAATTCTACAGTTCGATCGGTTCACCCCTCCACTTT | CASSEFYSSIGSPLHF
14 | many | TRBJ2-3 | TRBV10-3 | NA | TGTGCCATCAGCAGTTTGAGGGGGGGAGATACGCAGTATTTT | CAISSLRGGDTQYF
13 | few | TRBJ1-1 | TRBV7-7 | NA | TGTGCTAGCAGCCGAACACTGAACACTGAAGCTTTCTTT | CASSRTLNTEAFF
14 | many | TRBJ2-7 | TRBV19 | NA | TGTGCCAGTAGTACGGCCCCGGGAGCCTACGAGCAGTACTTC | CASSTAPGAYEQYF
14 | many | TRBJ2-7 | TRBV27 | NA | TGTGCCAGCAGTTTATTTTCTAGCTCCTACGAGCAGTACTTC | CASSLFSSSYEQYF
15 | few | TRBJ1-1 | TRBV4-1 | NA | TGCGCCAGCAGCCAAGAGGGGGCGATTGGCACTGAAGCTTTCTTT | CASSQEGAIGTEAFF
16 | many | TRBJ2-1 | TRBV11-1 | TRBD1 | TGTGCCAGCAGCTCAGGCTTTCGGGACAGGGTCTATGAGCAGTTCTTC | CASSSGFRDRVYEQFF
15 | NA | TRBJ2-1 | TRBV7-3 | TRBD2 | TGTGCCAGCAGCCGGACTAGCGGCCCACACAATGAGCAGTTCTTC | CASSRTSGPHNEQFF
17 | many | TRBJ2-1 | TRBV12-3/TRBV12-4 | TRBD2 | TGTGCCAGCAGTCACGGGACTAGCGGGAGTTCCTACAATGAGCAGTTCTTC | CASSHGTSGSSYNEQFF
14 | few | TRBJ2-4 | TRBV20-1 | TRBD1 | TGCAGTGCTACCGACAGGGTGGGCAAAAACATTCAGTACTTC | CSATDRVGKNIQYF
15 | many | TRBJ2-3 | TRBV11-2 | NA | TGTGCCAGCAGCTTAGACGGGGCCGCGACAGATACGCAGTATTTT | CASSLDGAATDTQYF
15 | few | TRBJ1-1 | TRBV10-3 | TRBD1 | TGTGCCATCAGTGAACGACAGGGGGTGAACACTGAAGCTTTCTTT | CAISERQGVNTEAFF
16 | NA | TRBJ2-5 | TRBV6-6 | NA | TGTGCCAGCAGTTACTCGAAGGATGAGCGGAAAGAGACCCAGTACTTC | CASSYSKDERKETQYF
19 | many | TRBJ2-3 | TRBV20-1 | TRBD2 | TGCAGTGCTAGAGATCTTGCCCCTAGCGGGATCAGCCCCCCAGATACGCAGTATTTT | CSARDLAPSGISPPDTQYF
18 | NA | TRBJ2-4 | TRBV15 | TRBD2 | TGTGCCACCAGCAGAGTAGGACTAGCGGGAGGAGGGAAAAACATTCAGTACTTC | CATSRVGLAGGGKNIQYF
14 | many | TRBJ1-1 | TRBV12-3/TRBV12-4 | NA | TGTGCCAGCCGAACTCGGGCAGGGCCACCTCAGGCTTTCTTT | CASRTRAGPPQAFF
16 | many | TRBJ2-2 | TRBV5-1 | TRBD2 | TGCGCCAGCCGACCGTTAGCGGGAGGGCACACCGGGGAGCTGTTTTTT | CASRPLAGGHTGELFF
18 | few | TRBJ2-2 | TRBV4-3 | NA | TGCGCCAGCAGCCAGGAATCAGTGGGGAAAGCTAACACCGGGGAGCTGTTTTTT | CASSQESVGKANTGELFF
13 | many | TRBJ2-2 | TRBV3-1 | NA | TGTGCCAGCAGCACCCCACCCACCGGGGAGCTGTTTTTT | CASSTPPTGELFF
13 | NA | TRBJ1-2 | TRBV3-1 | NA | TGTGCCAGCAGCCGCGGGCCCCGGGGTACTAAAACCTTC | CASSRGPRGTKTF
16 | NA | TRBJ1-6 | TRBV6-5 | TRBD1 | TGTGCCAGCAGTTACCGGGACAGGTCCTCTAATTCACCCCTCCACTTT | CASSYRDRSSNSPLHF
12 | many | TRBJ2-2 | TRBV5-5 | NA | TGTGCCAGCAGCGAGAACACCGGGGAGCTGTTTTTT | CASSENTGELFF
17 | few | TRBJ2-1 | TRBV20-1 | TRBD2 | TGCAGTGCTAGCTCTCTAGCGGGAGGGCCGATTTACAATGAGCAGTTCTTC | CSASSLAGGPIYNEQFF
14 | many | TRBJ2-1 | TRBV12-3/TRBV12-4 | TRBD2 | TGTGCCAGCAGATGGACTAGCGGGGGAAATGAGCAGTTCTTC | CASRWTSGGNEQFF
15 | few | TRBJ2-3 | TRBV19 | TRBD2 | TGTGCCAGTAACCTTAGCGGGAGATCCACAGATACGCAGTATTTT | CASNLSGRSTDTQYF
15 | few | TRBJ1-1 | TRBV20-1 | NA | TGCAGTGCTAGAAGTAAAGAGCGTTTTGTCGGTGAAGCTTTCTTT | CSARSKERFVGEAFF
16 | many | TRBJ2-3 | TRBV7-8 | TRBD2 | TGTGCCAGCACCCTTGAGCCTAGCGGGAACACAGATACGCAGTATTTT | CASTLEPSGNTDTQYF
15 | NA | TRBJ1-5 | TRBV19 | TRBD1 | TGTGCCAGTAGTACCGGACAGGGGGATCGCCAGCCCCAGCATTTT | CASSTGQGDRQPQHF
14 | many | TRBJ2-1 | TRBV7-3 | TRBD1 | TGTGCCAGCAGCTTACAGGGGGCGAACAATGAGCAGTTCTTC | CASSLQGANNEQFF
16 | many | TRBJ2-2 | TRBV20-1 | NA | TGCAGTGCTCAGGGACATCCCGCTGGAGACACCGGGGAGCTGTTTTTT | CSAQGHPAGDTGELFF